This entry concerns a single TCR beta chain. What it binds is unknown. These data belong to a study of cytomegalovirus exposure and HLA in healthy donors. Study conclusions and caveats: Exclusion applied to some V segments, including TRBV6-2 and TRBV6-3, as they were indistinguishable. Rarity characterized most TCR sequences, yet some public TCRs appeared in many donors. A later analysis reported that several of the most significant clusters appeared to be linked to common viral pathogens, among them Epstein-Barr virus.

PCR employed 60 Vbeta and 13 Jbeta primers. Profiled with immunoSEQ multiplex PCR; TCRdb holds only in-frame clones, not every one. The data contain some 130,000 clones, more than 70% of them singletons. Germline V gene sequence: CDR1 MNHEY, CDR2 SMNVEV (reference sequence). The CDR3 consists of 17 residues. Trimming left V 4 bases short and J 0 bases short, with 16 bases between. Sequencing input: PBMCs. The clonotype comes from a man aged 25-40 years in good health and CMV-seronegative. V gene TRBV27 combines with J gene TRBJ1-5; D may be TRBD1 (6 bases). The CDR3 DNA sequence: TGTGCCAGCAGTTCGATGGACAGTTGGGCTAGCAATCAGCCCCAGCATTTT. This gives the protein CASSSMDSWASNQPQHF.